The present T cell receptor beta chain was sequenced within a study of shared clonotypes between healthy human individuals. Naive CD8 cells, CD45RO-negative and positively selected for CCR7, excluded terminally differentiated effector memory CD45RA+ cells. Germline CDR1 is MNHNS and CDR2 is SASEGT. The CDR3 contains 15 residues. The J segment lost 7 bases and the V segment lost 3 bases, leaving 8 bases of the junction unmatched. The method was immunoSEQ multiplex PCR; TCRdb's version includes in-frame clones alone and lacks a portion of them. The sample has about 2 million clones; approximately 95% are singletons.

This receptor was taken from a man between 18 and 35 years old in good health. The chain joins TRBV6-1 to TRBJ2-1, with 8 bases matching TRBD2. Sequenced material: naive CD8+ T cells sorted from blood. CDR3 in DNA: TGTGCCAGCAGTGACGGGTTAGCGGGGTGGAATGAGCAGTTCTTC. This sequence encodes CASSDGLAGWNEQFF.